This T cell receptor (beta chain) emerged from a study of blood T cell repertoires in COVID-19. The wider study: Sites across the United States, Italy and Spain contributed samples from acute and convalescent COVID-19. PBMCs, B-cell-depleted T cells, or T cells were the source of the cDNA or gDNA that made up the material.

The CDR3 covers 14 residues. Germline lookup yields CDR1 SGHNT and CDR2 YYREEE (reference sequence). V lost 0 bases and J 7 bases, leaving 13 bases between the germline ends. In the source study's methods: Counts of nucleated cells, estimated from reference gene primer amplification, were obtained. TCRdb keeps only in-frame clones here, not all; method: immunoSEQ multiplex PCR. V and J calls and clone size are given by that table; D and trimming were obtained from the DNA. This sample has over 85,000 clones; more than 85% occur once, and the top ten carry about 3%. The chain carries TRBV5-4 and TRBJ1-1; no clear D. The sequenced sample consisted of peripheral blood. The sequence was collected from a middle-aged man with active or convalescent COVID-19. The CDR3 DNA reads TGTGCCAGCAGCTTGGACAGAAATTATATTGAAGCTTTCTTT. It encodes CASSLDRNYIEAFF.